This entry describes one TCR beta chain. Antigen unknown. The source of the sample is a study of cytomegalovirus exposure and HLA in healthy donors. The CDR3 has 16 amino acids. Germline assignment: CDR1 MRHNA and CDR2 SNTAGT. V was shortened by 0 bases and J by 2 bases, with 11 bases between the two germline ends. Use of 60 Vbeta and 13 Jbeta primers characterized the PCR. The repertoire was sequenced with immunoSEQ multiplex PCR; TCRdb's copy has only in-frame clones and lacks some. The sample includes 55,000 to 80,000 clones, roughly four fifths of them seen just once. Study results and limitations: The investigators catalogued under 200 TCR beta chains as cytomegalovirus-associated. Among immune exposure information, only CMV serostatus was available. Later on, an analysis showed TCR association rates differing by HLA locus, with DRB1 the most and HLA-C the fewest. The study dropped some indistinguishable V segments, TRBV6-2 and TRBV6-3 among them.

The chain joins TRBV6-4 to TRBJ2-1; D possibly corresponds to TRBD1 (5 bases). The sample comprised PBMCs. The sequence derives from a man in his late teens or twenties in good health and CMV-seronegative. This CDR3 is CASSDSGPGTYNEQFF. The CDR3 bases are TGTGCCAGCAGTGACTCGGGCCCAGGGACCTACAATGAGCAGTTCTTC.